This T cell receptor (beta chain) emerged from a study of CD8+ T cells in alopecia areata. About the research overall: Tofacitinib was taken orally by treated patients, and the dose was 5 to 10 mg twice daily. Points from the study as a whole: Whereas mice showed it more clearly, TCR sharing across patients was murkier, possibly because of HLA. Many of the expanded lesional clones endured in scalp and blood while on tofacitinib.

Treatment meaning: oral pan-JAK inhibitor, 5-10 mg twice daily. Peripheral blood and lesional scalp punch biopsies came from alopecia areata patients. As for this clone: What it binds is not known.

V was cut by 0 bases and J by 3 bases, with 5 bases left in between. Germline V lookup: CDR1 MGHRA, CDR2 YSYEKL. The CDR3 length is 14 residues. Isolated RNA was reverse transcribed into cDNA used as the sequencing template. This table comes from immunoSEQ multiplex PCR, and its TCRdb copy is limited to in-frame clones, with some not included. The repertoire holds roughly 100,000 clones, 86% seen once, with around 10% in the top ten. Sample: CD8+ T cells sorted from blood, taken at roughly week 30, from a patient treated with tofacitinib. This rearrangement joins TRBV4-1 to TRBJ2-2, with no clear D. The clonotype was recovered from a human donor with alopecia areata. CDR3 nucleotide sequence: TGCGCCAGCAGCCAAGAAAGTTACACCGGGGAGCTGTTTTTT. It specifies CASSQESYTGELFF.